The present T cell receptor beta chain was sequenced within a study of blood T cell repertoires in COVID-19. As for the study in general: COVID-19 samples from acute and convalescent phases originated in the United States, Italy and Spain. In each case, the material was cDNA or gDNA derived from T cells, B-cell-depleted T cells, or PBMCs.

This CDR3 has 14 amino acids. Trimming removed 8 bases from V and 3 bases from J, with 14 bases in between. The V gene's germline CDR1 is MNHNY and CDR2 SVGAGI (reference sequence). Participant ages covered roughly 18 to 89 years across some 25 US areas. Self-reported history from a screening survey and questionnaire set each donor's cohort. Data came from immunoSEQ multiplex PCR; TCRdb stores just in-frame clones and leaves some out. The sample holds 250,000 to 350,000 clones, around 90% seen once. This TCR was sampled from a woman between 18 and 29 years old with acute COVID-19. The chain has TRBV6-6 and TRBJ1-5; no clear D gene. Sequences were obtained from PBMCs or T cells enriched from blood (not recorded which). CDR3 nucleotides: TGTGCCAGCCAAGGGAGGGCCTTCAATCAGCCCCAGCATTTT. It is translated as CASQGRAFNQPQHF.